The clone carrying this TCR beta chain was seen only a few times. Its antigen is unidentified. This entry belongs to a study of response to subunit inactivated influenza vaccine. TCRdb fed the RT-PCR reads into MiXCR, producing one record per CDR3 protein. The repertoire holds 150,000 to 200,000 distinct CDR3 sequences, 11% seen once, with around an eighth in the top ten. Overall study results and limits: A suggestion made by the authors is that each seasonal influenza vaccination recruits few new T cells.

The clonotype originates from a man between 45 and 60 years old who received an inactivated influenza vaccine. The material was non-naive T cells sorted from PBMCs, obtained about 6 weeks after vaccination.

The chain's CDR3 is CASSLAGVPWAEAFF. For the CDR3, the DNA is TGTGCCAGCAGCTTAGCCGGAGTTCCTTGGGCTGAAGCTTTCTTT. This chain connects TRBV7-2 to TRBJ1-1, with unresolved D. The CDR3 spans 15 residues. Trimming took 0 bases from V and 6 from J, leaving 14 bases between them. Germline V gene sequence: CDR1 SGHTA, CDR2 FQGNSA.